This TCR beta chain was recovered during a study of identifying expanded T cells in peripheral blood. Overall study findings and caveats: Variance in clone template counts between roughly two-week samples significantly increased with total template count across all healthy donors.

TCRdb's copy holds only in-frame clones and misses some; the assay was immunoSEQ multiplex PCR. The sample has about 100,000 clones; 88% are singletons. This CDR3 contains 15 residues. CDR1 and CDR2 from the germline V gene are SNHLY and FYNNEI. After removal of 4 bases from V and 10 bases from J, the junction contained 10 bases not matched to a gene. This clone appeared once. What it recognizes is unknown. This TCR was sampled from a person aged 18 to 70 in good health. The V gene is TRBV2, the J gene TRBJ2-1; TRBD1 agrees at 10 bases. The sequencing sample was made of blood. The CDR3 DNA follows: TGTGCCAGCAGTGGGGGACAGGGGCTCGTTGTGGAGCAGTTCTTC. It specifies CASSGGQGLVVEQFF.